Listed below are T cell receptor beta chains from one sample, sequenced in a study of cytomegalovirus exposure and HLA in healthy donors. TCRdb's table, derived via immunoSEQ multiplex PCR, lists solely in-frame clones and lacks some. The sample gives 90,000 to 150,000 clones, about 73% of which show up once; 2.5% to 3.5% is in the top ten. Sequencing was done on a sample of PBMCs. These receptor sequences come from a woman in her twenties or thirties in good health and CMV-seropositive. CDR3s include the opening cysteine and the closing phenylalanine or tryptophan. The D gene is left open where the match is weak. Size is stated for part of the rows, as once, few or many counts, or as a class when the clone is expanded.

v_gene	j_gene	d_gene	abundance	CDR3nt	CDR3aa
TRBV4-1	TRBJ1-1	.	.	TGCGCCAGCAGCCAAGATCCTGGAGCAATGAACACTGAAGCTTTCTTT	CASSQDPGAMNTEAFF
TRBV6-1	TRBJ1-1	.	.	TGTGCCAGCCCCCAGAAGGACAGAGCGAACACTGAAGCTTTCTTT	CASPQKDRANTEAFF
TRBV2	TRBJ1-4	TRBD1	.	TGTGCCAGTGGACAGGGTCGATCCCCGAAACTGTTTTTT	CASGQGRSPKLFF
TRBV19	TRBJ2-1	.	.	TGTGCCAGTTCGGACTGGAGCTCCTACAATGAGCAGTTCTTC	CASSDWSSYNEQFF
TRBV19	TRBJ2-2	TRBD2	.	TGTGCCAGTAGACAGGAGGGAGGGAGGGAGCTGTTTTTT	CASRQEGGRELFF
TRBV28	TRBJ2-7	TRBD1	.	TGTGCCAGCAGCAGAACTCCGGGACAGGGGCCCCACGAGCAGTACTTC	CASSRTPGQGPHEQYF
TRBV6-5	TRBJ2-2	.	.	TGTGCCAGCAGCCCTTCTGACAGGCGCACCGGGGAGCTGTTTTTT	CASSPSDRRTGELFF
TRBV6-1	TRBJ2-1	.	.	TGTGCCAGCAGTGAGGTGGGGCGGGGCTCCTACAATGAGCAGTTCTTC	CASSEVGRGSYNEQFF
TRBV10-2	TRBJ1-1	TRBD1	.	TGCGCCAGCACCGACAGGGGAGGGACTGAAGCTTTCTTT	CASTDRGGTEAFF
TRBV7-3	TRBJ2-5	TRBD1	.	TGTGCCAGCAGCTTAGTGCAGGGGGCCCAAGAGACCCAGTACTTC	CASSLVQGAQETQYF
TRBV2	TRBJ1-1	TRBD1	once	TGTGCCAGCAGAGGGGACAGGTGGGGGAACACTGAAGCTTTCTTT	CASRGDRWGNTEAFF
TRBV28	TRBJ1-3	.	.	TGTGCCAGCAGCGTCGCGGGGGATGGAAACACCATATATTTT	CASSVAGDGNTIYF
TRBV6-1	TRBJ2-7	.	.	TGTGCCAGCAGCGAGCGTCCCTCCTACGAGCAGTACTTC	CASSERPSYEQYF
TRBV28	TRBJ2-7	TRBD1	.	TGTGCCAGCAGTTTGAGACAGGGCCCCTACGAGCAGTACTTC	CASSLRQGPYEQYF
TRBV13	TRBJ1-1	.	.	TGTGCCAGCAGCCTTATGGGCGTGAACACTGAAGCTTTCTTT	CASSLMGVNTEAFF
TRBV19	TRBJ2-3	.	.	TGTGCCAGTGTGGGCAGGTCCACAGATACGCAGTATTTT	CASVGRSTDTQYF
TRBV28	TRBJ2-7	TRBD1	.	TGTGCCAGCAGTTTGGCCTCCGGGACAGGGGGCACAGTGCAGTACTTC	CASSLASGTGGTVQYF
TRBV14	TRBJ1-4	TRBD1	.	TGTGCCAGCAGCCTAGGCGGGACAGGGACTGCAGAAAAACTGTTTTTT	CASSLGGTGTAEKLFF
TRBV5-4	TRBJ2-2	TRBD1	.	TGTGCCAGCAGCCCAACTGTCGACAGGGCGAACACCGGGGAGCTGTTTTTT	CASSPTVDRANTGELFF
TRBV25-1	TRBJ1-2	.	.	TGTGCCAGCCGGACGGACATCCCCTCCTATGGCTACACCTTC	CASRTDIPSYGYTF
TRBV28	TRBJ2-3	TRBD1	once	TGTGCCAGCAGTTCCCGGGACAGCAATACGCAGTATTTT	CASSSRDSNTQYF
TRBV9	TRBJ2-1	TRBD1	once	TGTGCCAGCAGCGTAGGGACAGGGGGGTACAATGAGCAGTTCTTC	CASSVGTGGYNEQFF
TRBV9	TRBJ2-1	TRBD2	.	TGTGCCAGCACCGAGACTAGCGGGGCCTACAATGAGCAGTTCTTC	CASTETSGAYNEQFF
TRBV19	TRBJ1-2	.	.	TGTGCCAGTAGTATAGGGCCCTCGGGCTATGGCTACACCTTC	CASSIGPSGYGYTF
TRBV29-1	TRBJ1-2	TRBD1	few	TGCAGCGTCCGCTCCTACAACAGGGGGCGCACCTATGGCTACACCTTC	CSVRSYNRGRTYGYTF
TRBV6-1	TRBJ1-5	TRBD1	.	TGTGCCAGCAGTTCGCAGGGGGCCGGGCAGCCCCAGCATTTT	CASSSQGAGQPQHF
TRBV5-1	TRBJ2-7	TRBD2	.	TGCGCCAGCAGCTTCCCGGCGGGGGGCGTCTACGAGCAGTACTTC	CASSFPAGGVYEQYF
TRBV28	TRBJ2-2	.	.	TGTGCCACCAGCCTCGGGAACACCGGGGAGCTGTTTTTT	CATSLGNTGELFF
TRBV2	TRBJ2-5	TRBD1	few	TGTGCCAGCAGTGGACTACAGGGGGCTTGGGAGACCCAGTACTTC	CASSGLQGAWETQYF
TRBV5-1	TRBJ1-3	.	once	TGCGCCAGCAGCTTTTTCAGTGGCTCTGGAAACACCATATATTTT	CASSFFSGSGNTIYF
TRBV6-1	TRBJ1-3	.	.	TGTGCCAGCAGTGAAGCGTCGGGTCACGGAAACACCATATATTTT	CASSEASGHGNTIYF
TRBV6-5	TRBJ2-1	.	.	TGTGCCAGCAGTTCCACCCCCAGGGGTGAGCAGTTCTTC	CASSSTPRGEQFF
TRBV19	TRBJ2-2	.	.	TGTGCCAGTAGTAGCGGGACTTGGGCGTCCGGGGAGCTGTTTTTT	CASSSGTWASGELFF
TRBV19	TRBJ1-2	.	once	TGTGCCAGTAGGGACAGAACTCTTAACTATGGCTACACCTTC	CASRDRTLNYGYTF
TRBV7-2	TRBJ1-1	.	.	TGTGCCAGCAGCTTCACAGTGAACACTGAAGCTTTCTTT	CASSFTVNTEAFF
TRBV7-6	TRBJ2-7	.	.	TGTGCCAGCAGCTTAGTACAGGGTTCCACCGAGCAGTACTTC	CASSLVQGSTEQYF
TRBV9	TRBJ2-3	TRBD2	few	TGTGCCAGCAGCACCGGGACTAAACACACAGATACGCAGTATTTT	CASSTGTKHTDTQYF
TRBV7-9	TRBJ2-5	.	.	TGTGCCAGCAGCTTACTTGGGGCTAGTAAGCATTTGCAGGAGACCCAGTACTTC	CASSLLGASKHLQETQYF
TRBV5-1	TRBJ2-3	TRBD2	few	TGCGCCAGCAGCTTGGGACGGCGGGGGGATACGCAGTATTTT	CASSLGRRGDTQYF
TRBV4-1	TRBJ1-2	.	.	TGCGCCAGCAGCCAAGTACTTAGGCAGGGAATTAACTATGGCTACACCTTC	CASSQVLRQGINYGYTF
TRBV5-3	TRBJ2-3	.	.	TGTGCCAGAAGCTCCTACCAGGGAAGAGCCACAGATACGCAGTATTTT	CARSSYQGRATDTQYF
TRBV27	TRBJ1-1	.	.	TGTGCCAGCATACCGACAGGTCTCGGCACTGAAGCTTTCTTT	CASIPTGLGTEAFF
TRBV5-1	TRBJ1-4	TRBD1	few	TGCGCCAGCAGCCCCCCACAGGGGGCAGGAGAAAAACTGTTTTTT	CASSPPQGAGEKLFF
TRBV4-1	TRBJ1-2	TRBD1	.	TGCGCCAGCAGCCAAGGGACAGGGTCTGGCTACACCTTC	CASSQGTGSGYTF
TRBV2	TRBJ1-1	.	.	TGTGCCACCGATCGTTGGGGGGGGAGGGCTGAAGCTTTCTTT	CATDRWGGRAEAFF
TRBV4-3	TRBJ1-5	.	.	TGCGCCAGCAGCCAAGATTGGGGGGGAACTACTCAGCCCCAGCATTTT	CASSQDWGGTTQPQHF
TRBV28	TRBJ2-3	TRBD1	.	TGTGCCAGCCGGGGACAGGGGCGTCCTACTAGCACAGATACGCAGTATTTT	CASRGQGRPTSTDTQYF
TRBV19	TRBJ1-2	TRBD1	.	TGTGCCAGTAGTACCCACAGGGGTCATGGCTACACCTTC	CASSTHRGHGYTF
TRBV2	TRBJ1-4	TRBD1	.	TGTGCCAGCAGGACAGGGCCAACTAATGAAAAACTGTTTTTT	CASRTGPTNEKLFF
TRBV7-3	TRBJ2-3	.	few	TGTGCCAGCAGCTTAACAGGGGGCACAGATACGCAGTATTTT	CASSLTGGTDTQYF
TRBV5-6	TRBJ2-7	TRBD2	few	TGTGCCAGCAACAATCGACTAGCGGGGGCCGGGGGGCAGTACTTC	CASNNRLAGAGGQYF
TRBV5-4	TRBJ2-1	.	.	TGTGCCAGCAGCTTGGTGGGGAGCTCCTACAATGAGCAGTTCTTC	CASSLVGSSYNEQFF
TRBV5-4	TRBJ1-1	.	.	TGTGCCAGCAGCTTGCGGGCAGGGTCTGAAGCTTTCTTT	CASSLRAGSEAFF
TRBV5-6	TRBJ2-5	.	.	TGTGCCAGCAGCGCCTGGGTTTCGAGGGAAGAGACCCAGTACTTC	CASSAWVSREETQYF
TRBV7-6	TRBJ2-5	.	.	TGTGCCAGCAGCACCAGAGAGACCCAGTACTTC	CASSTRETQYF
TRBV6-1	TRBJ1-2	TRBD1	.	TGTGCCAGCAGGGGGGACAGGGGCCGGGGTGGCTACACCTTC	CASRGDRGRGGYTF